This T cell receptor beta chain is drawn from a study of cytomegalovirus exposure and HLA in healthy donors. Primers: 60 Vbeta forward and 13 Jbeta reverse. Under the authors' procedure: Counted up in a later analysis, unique TCR beta chains came to about 83 million, with about 9.9 million shared. Repertoires were generated with immunoSEQ multiplex PCR, while TCRdb's copy carries only in-frame clones and drops some. The DNA gave D and trimming, while V, J and clone size come from that table. Here the sample spans around 110,000 clones, about 68% being singletons. Trimming removed 3 bases at V and 4 bases at J, with 12 bases between. CDR1 is LNHDA and CDR2 is SQIVND in the germline V gene (reference sequence). This CDR3 spans 15 amino acids.

The receptor comes from a woman aged 40 to 50 in good health and CMV-seropositive. Sequenced: PBMCs. The chain has TRBV19 and TRBJ2-2; D remains ambiguous. CDR3 bases: TGTGCCAGTAGTATTCGACTCCTGGGCACCGGGGAGCTGTTTTTT. This translates into CASSIRLLGTGELFF. Full variable domain (rest looked up from reference TRBV19 and TRBJ2-2): DGGITQSPKYLFRKEGQNVTLSCEQNLNHDAMYWYRQDPGQGLRLIYYSQIVNDFQKGDIAEGYSVSREKKESFPLTVTSAQKNPTAFYLCASSIRLLGTGELFFGEGSRLTVL.